Below are 9 T cell receptor beta chains sequenced from a single sample in a study of regulatory T cells in long-lasting Graves disease. Described time point: newly diagnosed GD, antithyroid drugs for less than 3 months. RNA isolated from PBMCs was used to make the TCR library. For TCR beta, libraries came from iRepertoire HTBI primers and Arm-PCR of CDR3 regions. TCRdb independently ran MiXCR on the multiplex PCR reads; one entry per CDR3 protein. The sample contains some 600,000 distinct CDR3 sequences, more than 15% of which appear only once. The same sample was also used in a study of T cells in Graves' hyperthyroidism and ophthalmopathy.

The sequencing here drew on peripheral blood mononuclear cells (PBMCs), taken at new diagnosis, from a patient treated with antithyroid drugs. The receptors come from a man younger than 35 with Graves disease.

This clonotype was observed many times. The V and J genes are TRBV20-1 and TRBJ1-1; tentatively, D is TRBD1 (5 bases). Trimming took off 7 bases at V and 7 bases at J, with 16 bases between the two ends. This CDR3 is built from 12 residues. The germline V gene encodes CDR1 DFQATT and CDR2 SNEGSKA (reference sequence). The CDR3 sequence: CSGYPGGGEAFF. In DNA, the CDR3 is TGCAGTGGGTATCCCGGGGGGGGTGAAGCTTTCTTT.

The rearrangement links TRBV19 to TRBJ2-2, with no clear D. The CDR3 runs 12 residues. Trimming pared 7 bases from V and 1 base from J, leaving 4 bases between. CDR1 and CDR2 from the germline V gene are LNHDA and SQIVND (reference sequence). CDR3 nucleotides: TGTGCCAGTAAACAGAACACCGGGGAGCTGTTTTTT. It codes for CASKQNTGELFF.

V is TRBV19 and J is TRBJ2-2; 10 bases align to TRBD1. J was trimmed by 7 bases and V by 8 bases; bases with no gene match: 7. The length of the CDR3 is 14 residues. The germline CDR1 and CDR2 sequences are LNHDA and SQIVND (reference sequence). CDR3 in amino acids: CASSDRGPVGELFF. The CDR3 nucleotides read TGTGCCAGTTCCGACAGGGGGCCCGTCGGGGAGCTGTTTTTT. The whole variable domain, filled in from reference TRBV19 and TRBJ2-2, reads DGGITQSPKYLFRKEGQNVTLSCEQNLNHDAMYWYRQDPGQGLRLIYYSQIVNDFQKGDIAEGYSVSREKKESFPLTVTSAQKNPTAFYLCASSDRGPVGELFFGEGSRLTVL.

This clonotype occurred many times. The chain uses TRBV2 and TRBJ2-1, with 9 bases lining up with TRBD1. Trimming took 7 bases from V and 5 from J; bases not matched to a gene: 9. The CDR3 contains 15 residues. Germline values: CDR1 SNHLY, CDR2 FYNNEI. The DNA for the CDR3 is TGTGCCAGCAACTTAAGGACAGGGGCCAACAATGAGCAGTTCTTC. Translation gives CASNLRTGANNEQFF.

This clonotype has a count of ten or more. The chain uses TRBV3-1 and TRBJ2-4; 11 positions agree with TRBD2. The CDR3 contains 16 residues. The germline V gene encodes CDR1 LGHDT and CDR2 YNNKEL (reference sequence). With 4 bases clipped from V and 0 bases from J, the junction kept 2 bases outside the gene matches. DNA of the CDR3: TGTGCCAGCAGCCGACTAGCGGGAATAGCCAAAAACATTCAGTACTTC. Protein sequence: CASSRLAGIAKNIQYF.

Note on this clonotype: One base away lies a much larger clone, so this may be a sequencing read error. The chain recombines TRBV6-1 with TRBJ2-7; D not certain. The CDR3 consists of 13 residues. The germline V gene has CDR1 MNHNS and CDR2 SASEGT. Trimming took 6 bases from V and 0 from J, leaving 9 bases between them. The CDR3 here is CASRPPSSYEQYF. The CDR3 DNA reads TGTGCCAGCAGGCCCCCCAGCTCCTACGAGCAGTACTTC.

Only a few counts were recorded for this clonotype. The rearrangement uses TRBV7-9 and TRBJ2-2; 16 positions match TRBD2. CDR1 is SEHNR and CDR2 is FQNEAQ in the germline V gene (reference sequence). This CDR3 contains 18 residues. V was pared by 4 bases and J by 5 bases, with 7 bases of the junction left unmatched. The CDR3 reads CASSSLGTSGRGTGELFF. The CDR3, as DNA: TGTGCCAGCAGCTCCCTAGGGACTAGCGGGAGGGGAACCGGGGAGCTGTTTTTT.

This clonotype has a count of ten or more. The rearrangement uses TRBV28 and TRBJ2-5; D is possibly TRBD1 (6 bases). The V gene's germline CDR1 is MDHEN and CDR2 SYDVKM. This CDR3 has 15 residues. The V gene lost 6 bases and the J gene lost 2 bases, with 16 bases spanning the gap. CDR3 in amino acids: CASRPQGQRQETQYF. In DNA form, the CDR3 reads TGTGCCAGCAGACCTCAGGGGCAGAGACAAGAGACCCAGTACTTC.

This chain connects TRBV5-1 to TRBJ1-3; 7 positions agree with TRBD1. The CDR3 totals 16 residues. CDR1 SGHRS and CDR2 YFSETQ come from the germline V gene. The V gene end was trimmed by 4 bases and the J gene end by 2 bases; junction bases not matched to a gene: 9. CDR3 in DNA: TGCGCCAGCAGCCTGGAGGGGACAGCTCCTGGAAACACCATATATTTT. This codes for CASSLEGTAPGNTIYF. Supplemented by reference TRBV5-1 and TRBJ1-3, the full variable domain reads KAGVTQTPRYLIKTRGQQVTLSCSPISGHRSVSWYQQTPGQGLQFLFEYFSETQRNKGNFPGRFSGRQFSNSRSEMNVSTLELGDSALYLCASSLEGTAPGNTIYFGEGSWLTVV.